This TCR beta chain was captured by sequencing in a study of cytotoxic CD8 clonotypes in ibrutinib-treated CLL. Broader study findings: Contraction or stability on treatment was seen for public clonotypes, which were uncommon. Measured clonality at baseline was greater than in age-matched healthy donors and tracked with circulating CD8+ T-cell counts.

From cryopreserved PBMCs came 1.5 to 2.5 micrograms of genomic DNA used for TCR beta libraries. CDR1 and CDR2 (germline): MNHEY, SVGAGI. Losses at the gene ends were 4 bases for V and 8 bases for J; bases not matched to a gene: 4. CDR3 length: 15 residues. Profiled with immunoSEQ multiplex PCR; TCRdb holds only in-frame clones, not every one. The sample lists about 300,000 clones; 76% were seen once. Comments on this clone: Its antigen is not identified.

The TCR comes from a human donor with chronic lymphocytic leukemia. The rearrangement joins TRBV6-5 to TRBJ2-1; 14 bases match TRBD2. This specimen consisted of PBMCs, obtained at disease progression, from a patient treated with ibrutinib. CDR3: CASSSGLAGVYEQFF. CDR3 DNA sequence: TGTGCCAGCAGTTCGGGACTAGCGGGAGTCTATGAGCAGTTCTTC.